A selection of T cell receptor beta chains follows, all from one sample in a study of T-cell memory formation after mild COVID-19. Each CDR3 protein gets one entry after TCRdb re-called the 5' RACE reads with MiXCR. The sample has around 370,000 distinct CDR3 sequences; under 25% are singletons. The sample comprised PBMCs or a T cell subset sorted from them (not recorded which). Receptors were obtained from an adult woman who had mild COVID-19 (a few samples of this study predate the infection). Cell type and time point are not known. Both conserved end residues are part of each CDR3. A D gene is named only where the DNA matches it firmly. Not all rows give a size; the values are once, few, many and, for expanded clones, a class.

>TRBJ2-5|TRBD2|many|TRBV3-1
CASSQEGTSGQETQYF
TGTGCCAGCAGCCAAGAAGGGACTAGCGGACAAGAGACCCAGTACTTC
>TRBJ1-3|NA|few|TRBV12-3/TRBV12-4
CASSQQGAGNTIYF
TGTGCCAGCAGTCAACAGGGAGCTGGAAACACCATATATTTT
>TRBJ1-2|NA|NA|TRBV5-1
CASSLASTTGDYGYTF
TGCGCCAGCAGCTTGGCCAGCACCACAGGAGACTATGGCTACACCTTC
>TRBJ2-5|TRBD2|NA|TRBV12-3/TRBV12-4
CASSPGGAGRQETQYF
TGTGCCAGCAGTCCGGGGGGAGCCGGGCGACAAGAGACCCAGTACTTC
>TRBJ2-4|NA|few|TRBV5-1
CASGSGLLAKNIQYF
TGCGCCAGCGGATCGGGGTTATTGGCCAAAAACATTCAGTACTTC
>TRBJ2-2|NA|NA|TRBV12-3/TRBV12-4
CATRGLSNTGELFF
TGTGCCACCCGGGGACTCTCGAACACCGGGGAGCTGTTTTTT
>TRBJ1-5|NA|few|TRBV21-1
CASSTRGIDREHSNQPQHF
TGTGCCAGCAGCACAAGGGGGATAGACAGGGAACATAGCAATCAGCCCCAGCATTTT
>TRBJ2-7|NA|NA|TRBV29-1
CSVTIDTYEQYF
TGCAGCGTGACCATCGACACCTACGAGCAGTACTTC
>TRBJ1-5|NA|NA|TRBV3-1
CASSQLTGTQPQHF
TGTGCCAGCAGCCAACTGACAGGCACTCAGCCCCAGCATTTT
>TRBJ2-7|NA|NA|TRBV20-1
CSARDRGTVSSYEQYF
TGCAGTGCTAGAGATCGGGGGACAGTAAGCTCCTACGAGCAGTACTTC
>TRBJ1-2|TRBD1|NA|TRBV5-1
CASSLDRVDGYTF
TGCGCCAGCAGCCTGGACAGGGTGGATGGCTACACCTTC
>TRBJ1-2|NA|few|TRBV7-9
CASSLVGIGYGYTF
TGTGCCAGCAGCTTAGTGGGGATAGGCTATGGCTACACCTTC
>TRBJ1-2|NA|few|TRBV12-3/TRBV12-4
CASSFHGYTF
TGTGCCAGCAGTTTTCATGGCTACACCTTC
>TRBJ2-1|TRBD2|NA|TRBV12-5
CASGFPREGYNEQFF
TGTGCTAGTGGTTTCCCTAGGGAGGGCTACAATGAGCAGTTCTTC
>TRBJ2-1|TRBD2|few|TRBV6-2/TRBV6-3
CASSSGLVGNEQFF
TGTGCCAGCAGTTCGGGACTAGTGGGCAATGAGCAGTTCTTC
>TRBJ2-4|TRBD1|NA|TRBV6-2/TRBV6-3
CASSDRQGFQYF
TGTGCCAGCAGTGACCGACAGGGGTTTCAGTACTTC
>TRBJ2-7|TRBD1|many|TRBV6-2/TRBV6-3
CASRTGTGSYEQYF
TGTGCCAGCAGGACCGGGACAGGCTCCTACGAGCAGTACTTC
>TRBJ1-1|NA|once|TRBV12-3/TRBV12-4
CASSQVPNTEAFF
TGTGCCAGCAGCCAAGTCCCTAACACTGAAGCTTTCTTT
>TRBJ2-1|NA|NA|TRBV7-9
CASSFPAGNEQFF
TGTGCCAGCAGCTTCCCCGCGGGCAATGAGCAGTTCTTC
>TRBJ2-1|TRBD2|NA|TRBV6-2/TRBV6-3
CASSYKPSGGPNEQFF
TGTGCCAGCAGTTACAAGCCTAGCGGGGGTCCCAATGAGCAGTTCTTC
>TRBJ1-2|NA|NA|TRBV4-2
CASSLPPGQQPNYGYTF
TGTGCCAGCAGCCTACCCCCTGGGCAGCAGCCTAACTATGGCTACACCTTC
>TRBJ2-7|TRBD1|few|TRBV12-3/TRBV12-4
CASSLPTGSNSYEQYF
TGTGCCAGCAGTTTACCGACAGGGAGTAACTCCTACGAGCAGTACTTC
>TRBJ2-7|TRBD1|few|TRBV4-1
CASSQEWTGSYEQYF
TGCGCCAGCAGCCAAGAGTGGACAGGGTCCTACGAGCAGTACTTC
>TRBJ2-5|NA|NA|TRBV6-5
CASSRGWGEETQYF
TGTGCCAGCAGTCGTGGTTGGGGGGAAGAGACCCAGTACTTC
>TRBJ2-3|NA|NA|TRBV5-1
CASEDNTDTQYF
TGCGCCAGCGAGGACAACACAGATACGCAGTATTTT
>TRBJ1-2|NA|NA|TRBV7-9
CASSLEIPLAAGYTF
TGTGCCAGCAGCTTAGAAATCCCGCTGGCGGCGGGCTACACCTTC